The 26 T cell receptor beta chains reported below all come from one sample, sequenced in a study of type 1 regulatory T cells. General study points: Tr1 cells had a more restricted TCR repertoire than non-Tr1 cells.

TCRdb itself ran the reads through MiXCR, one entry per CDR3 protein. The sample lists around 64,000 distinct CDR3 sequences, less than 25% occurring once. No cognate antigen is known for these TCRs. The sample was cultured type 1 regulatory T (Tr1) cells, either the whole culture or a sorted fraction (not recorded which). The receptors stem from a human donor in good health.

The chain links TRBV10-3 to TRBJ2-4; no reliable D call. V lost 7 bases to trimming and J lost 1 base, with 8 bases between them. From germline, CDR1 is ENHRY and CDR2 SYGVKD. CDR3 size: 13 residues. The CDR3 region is CAIIRFAKNIQYF. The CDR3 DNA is TGTGCCATCATTAGGTTCGCCAAAAACATTCAGTACTTC.

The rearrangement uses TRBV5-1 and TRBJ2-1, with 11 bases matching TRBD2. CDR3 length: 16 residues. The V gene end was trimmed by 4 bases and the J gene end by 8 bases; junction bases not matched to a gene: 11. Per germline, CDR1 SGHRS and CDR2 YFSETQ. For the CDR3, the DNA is TGCGCCAGCAGCCCACCGACTAGCGGGATAGCTGATGAGCAGTTCTTC. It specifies CASSPPTSGIADEQFF.

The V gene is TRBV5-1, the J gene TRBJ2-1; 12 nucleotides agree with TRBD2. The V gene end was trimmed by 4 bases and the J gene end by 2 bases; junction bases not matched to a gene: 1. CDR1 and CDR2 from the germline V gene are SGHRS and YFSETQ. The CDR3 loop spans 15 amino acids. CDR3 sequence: CASSRTSGTYNEQFF. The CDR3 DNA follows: TGCGCCAGCAGCAGGACTAGCGGGACCTACAATGAGCAGTTCTTC.

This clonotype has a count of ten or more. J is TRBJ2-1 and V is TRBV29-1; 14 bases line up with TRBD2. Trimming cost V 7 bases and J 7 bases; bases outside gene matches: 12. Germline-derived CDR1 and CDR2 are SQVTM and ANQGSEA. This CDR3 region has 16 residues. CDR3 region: CSGNAAGTSGGNEQFF. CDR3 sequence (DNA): TGCAGCGGTAACGCCGCCGGGACTAGCGGGGGAAATGAGCAGTTCTTC.

Written as DNA, the CDR3 is TGTGCCACCAGTGATTTCGGGACTAGCGGGAGTGGCCCTAGAGAGACCCAGTACTTC. Protein product: CATSDFGTSGSGPRETQYF. The gene calls are TRBV24-1 and TRBJ2-5, with 14 nucleotides matching TRBD2. V lost 1 base to trimming and J lost 4 bases; unmatched junction nucleotides: 10. This CDR3 is 19 amino acids long. CDR1 is KGHDR, CDR2 SFDVKD, per germline.

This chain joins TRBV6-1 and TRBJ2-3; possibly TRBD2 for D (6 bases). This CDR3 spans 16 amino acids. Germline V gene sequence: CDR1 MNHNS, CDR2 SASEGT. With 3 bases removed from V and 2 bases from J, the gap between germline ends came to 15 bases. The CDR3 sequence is CASSDPFSGYTDTQYF. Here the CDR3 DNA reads TGTGCCAGCAGTGACCCATTTAGCGGATACACAGATACGCAGTATTTT.

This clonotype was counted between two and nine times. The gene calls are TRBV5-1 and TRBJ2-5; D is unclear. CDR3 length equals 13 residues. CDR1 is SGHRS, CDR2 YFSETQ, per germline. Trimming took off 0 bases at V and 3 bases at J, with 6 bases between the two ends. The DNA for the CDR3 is TGCGCCAGCAGCTTGGTAGTTGAAGAGACCCAGTACTTC. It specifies CASSLVVEETQYF.

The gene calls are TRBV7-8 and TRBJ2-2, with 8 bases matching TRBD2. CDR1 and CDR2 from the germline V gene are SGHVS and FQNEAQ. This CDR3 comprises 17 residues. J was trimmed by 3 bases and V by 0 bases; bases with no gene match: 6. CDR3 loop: CASSLASGKAHTGELFF. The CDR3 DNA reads TGTGCCAGCAGCTTAGCTAGCGGGAAGGCCCACACCGGGGAGCTGTTTTTT. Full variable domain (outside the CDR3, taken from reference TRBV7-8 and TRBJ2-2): GAGVSQSPRYKVAKRGQDVALRCDPISGHVSLFWYQQALGQGPEFLTYFQNEAQLDKSGLPSDRFFAERPEGSVSTLKIQRTQQEDSAVYLCASSLASGKAHTGELFFGEGSRLTVL.

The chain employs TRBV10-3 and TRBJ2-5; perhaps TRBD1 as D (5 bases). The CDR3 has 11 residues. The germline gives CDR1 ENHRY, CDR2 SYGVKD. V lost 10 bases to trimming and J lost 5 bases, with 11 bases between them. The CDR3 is CATTAGETQYF. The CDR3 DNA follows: TGTGCCACCACAGCAGGGGAGACCCAGTACTTC.

The CDR3: CASSSATGGNTIYF. The CDR3 DNA reads TGTGCCAGCAGCTCTGCGACAGGGGGAAACACCATATATTTT. The chain combines TRBV5-4 with TRBJ1-3; 7 bases fit TRBD1. Germline V gives CDR1 SGHNT, CDR2 YYREEE (reference sequence). V trimming: 3 bases; J trimming: 4 bases; junction bases outside the gene matches: 4. There are 14 residues in the CDR3.

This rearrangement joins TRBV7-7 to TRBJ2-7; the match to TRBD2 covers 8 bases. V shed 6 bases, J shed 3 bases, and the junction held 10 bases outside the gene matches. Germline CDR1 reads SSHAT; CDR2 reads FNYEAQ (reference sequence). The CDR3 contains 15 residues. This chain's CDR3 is CASSTQGTSNYEQYF. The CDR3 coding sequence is TGTGCCAGCAGTACCCAGGGGACTAGTAACTACGAGCAGTACTTC.

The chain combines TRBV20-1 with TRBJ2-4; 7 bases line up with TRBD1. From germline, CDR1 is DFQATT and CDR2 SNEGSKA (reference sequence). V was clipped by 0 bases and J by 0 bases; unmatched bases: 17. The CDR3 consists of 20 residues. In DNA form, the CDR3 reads TGCAGTGCTAGAGATCAAGATGTAGTTCGGACAGGCGTAGCCAAAAACATTCAGTACTTC. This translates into CSARDQDVVRTGVAKNIQYF.

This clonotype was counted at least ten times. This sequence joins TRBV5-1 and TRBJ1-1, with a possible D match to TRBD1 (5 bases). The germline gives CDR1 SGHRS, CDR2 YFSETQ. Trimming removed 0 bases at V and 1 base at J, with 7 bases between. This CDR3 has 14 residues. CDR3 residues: CASSLAGWNTEAFF. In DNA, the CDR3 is TGCGCCAGCAGCTTGGCAGGGTGGAACACTGAAGCTTTCTTT.

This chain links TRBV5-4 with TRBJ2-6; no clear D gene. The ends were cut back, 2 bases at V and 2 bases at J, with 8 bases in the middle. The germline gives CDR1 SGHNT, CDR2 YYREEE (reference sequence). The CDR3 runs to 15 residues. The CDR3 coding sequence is TGTGCCAGCAGCTTTAGAGAGGCTGGGGCCAACGTCCTGACTTTC. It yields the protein CASSFREAGANVLTF.

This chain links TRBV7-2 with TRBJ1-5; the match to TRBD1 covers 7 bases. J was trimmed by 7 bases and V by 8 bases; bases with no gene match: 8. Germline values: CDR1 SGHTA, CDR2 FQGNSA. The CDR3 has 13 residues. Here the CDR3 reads CASGVQGKQPQHF. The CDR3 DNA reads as TGTGCCAGCGGCGTACAGGGGAAACAGCCCCAGCATTTT.

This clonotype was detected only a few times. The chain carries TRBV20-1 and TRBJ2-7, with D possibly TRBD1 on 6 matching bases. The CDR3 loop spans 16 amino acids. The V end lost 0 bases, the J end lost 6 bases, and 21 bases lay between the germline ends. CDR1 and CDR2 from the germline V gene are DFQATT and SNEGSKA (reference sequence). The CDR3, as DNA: TGCAGTGCTAGAGACCCTAAAGGGGGAGTGGGGTTCGAGCAGTACTTC. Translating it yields CSARDPKGGVGFEQYF.

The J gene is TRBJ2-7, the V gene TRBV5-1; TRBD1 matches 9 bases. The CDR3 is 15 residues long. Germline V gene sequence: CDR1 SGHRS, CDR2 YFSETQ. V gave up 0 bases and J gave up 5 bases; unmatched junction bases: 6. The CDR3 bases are TGCGCCAGCAGCTTGGCCGGGACAGGGAACGACGAGCAGTACTTC. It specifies CASSLAGTGNDEQYF.

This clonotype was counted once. The CDR3 spells CASRLAAGNEQFF. In nucleotides, the CDR3 is TGTGCCAGTCGACTAGCGGCAGGGAACGAGCAGTTCTTC. The rearrangement joins TRBV6-2 or TRBV6-3 to TRBJ2-1; TRBD2 matches at 9 bases. Germline lookup yields CDR1 MNHEY and CDR2 SVGEGT. The CDR3 spans 13 residues. V trimming: 9 bases; J trimming: 10 bases; junction bases outside the gene matches: 10.

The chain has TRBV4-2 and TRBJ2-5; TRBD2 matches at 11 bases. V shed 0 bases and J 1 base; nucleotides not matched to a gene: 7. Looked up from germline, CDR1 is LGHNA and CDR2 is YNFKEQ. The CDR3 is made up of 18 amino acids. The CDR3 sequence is CASSQELAGGPSQETQYF. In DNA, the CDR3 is TGTGCCAGCAGCCAAGAATTAGCGGGAGGGCCTTCCCAAGAGACCCAGTACTTC.

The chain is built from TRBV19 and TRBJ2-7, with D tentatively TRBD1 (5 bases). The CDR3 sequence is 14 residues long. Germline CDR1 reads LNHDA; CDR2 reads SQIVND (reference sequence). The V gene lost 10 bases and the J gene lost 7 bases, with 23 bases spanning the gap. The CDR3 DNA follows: TGTGCCACGAGGACATCCCAAACTTTGGGGGAGCAGTACTTC. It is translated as CATRTSQTLGEQYF.

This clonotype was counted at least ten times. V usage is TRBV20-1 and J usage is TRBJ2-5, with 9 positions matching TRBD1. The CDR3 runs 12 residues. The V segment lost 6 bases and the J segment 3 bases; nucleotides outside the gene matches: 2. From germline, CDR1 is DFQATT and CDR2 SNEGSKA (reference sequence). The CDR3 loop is CSAGTGKETQYF. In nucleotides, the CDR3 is TGCAGTGCGGGGACAGGGAAAGAGACCCAGTACTTC.

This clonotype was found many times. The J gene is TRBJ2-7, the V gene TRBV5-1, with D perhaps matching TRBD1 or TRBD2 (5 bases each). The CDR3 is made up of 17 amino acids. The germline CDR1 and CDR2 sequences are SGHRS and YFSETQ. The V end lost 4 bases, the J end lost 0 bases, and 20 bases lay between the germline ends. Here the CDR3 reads CASSVTPPGQLSYEQYF. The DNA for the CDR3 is TGCGCCAGCAGCGTGACCCCACCGGGGCAACTCTCCTACGAGCAGTACTTC.

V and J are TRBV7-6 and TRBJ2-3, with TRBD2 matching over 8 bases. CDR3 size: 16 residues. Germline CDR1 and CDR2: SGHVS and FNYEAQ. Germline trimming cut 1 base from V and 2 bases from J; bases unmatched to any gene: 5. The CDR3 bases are TGTGCCAGCAGCTTAGGGGTAGCGGGGAACACAGATACGCAGTATTTT. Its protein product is CASSLGVAGNTDTQYF.

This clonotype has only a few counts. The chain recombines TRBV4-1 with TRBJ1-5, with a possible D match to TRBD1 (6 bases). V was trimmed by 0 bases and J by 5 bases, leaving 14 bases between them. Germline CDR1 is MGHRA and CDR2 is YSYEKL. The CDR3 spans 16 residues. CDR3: CASSQDSGRGHQPQHF. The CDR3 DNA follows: TGCGCCAGCAGCCAAGATTCCGGCCGGGGGCATCAGCCCCAGCATTTT.

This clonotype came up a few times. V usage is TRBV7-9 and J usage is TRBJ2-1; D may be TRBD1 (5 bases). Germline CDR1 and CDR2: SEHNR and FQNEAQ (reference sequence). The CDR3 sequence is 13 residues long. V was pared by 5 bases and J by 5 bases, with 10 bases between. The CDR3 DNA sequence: TGTGCCAGCAGCAGCTACAGGAACAATGAGCAGTTCTTC. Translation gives CASSSYRNNEQFF.

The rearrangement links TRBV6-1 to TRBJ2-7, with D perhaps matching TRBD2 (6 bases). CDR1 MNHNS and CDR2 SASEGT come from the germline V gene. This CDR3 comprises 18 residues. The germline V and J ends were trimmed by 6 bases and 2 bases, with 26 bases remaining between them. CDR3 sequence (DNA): TGTGCCAGCAGGAGAGTGAAGGTTACGGGAGTCGATACCTACGAGCAGTACTTC. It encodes CASRRVKVTGVDTYEQYF.